A single sample gave rise to the 10 T cell receptor beta chains below, sequenced in a study of blood T cell repertoires in COVID-19 (dated by TCRdb to the early 2020s). The library was obtained by the immunoSEQ multiplex PCR assay. TCRdb obtained this table from immuneACCESS and retained in-frame rearrangements with V and J assigned. These tables miss some clones; where compared with another copy, unresolved V genes account for less than half of the shortfall, and the remainder is unexplained. The sample profile shows around 300,000 clones; over 75% of them were found once. The top ten clones comprise 6.5% to 8% of the sample. The sample was peripheral blood. The receptors come from a woman in her 30s with COVID-19, enrolled during active disease.

The chain is built from TRBV7-2 and TRBJ2-6; TRBD1 matches at 8 bases. Germline V lookup: CDR1 SGHTA, CDR2 FQGNSA. This CDR3 has 18 residues. V gave up 0 bases and J gave up 0 bases; unmatched junction bases: 4. The CDR3: CASSLARGHTSGANVLTF. The CDR3, as DNA: TGTGCCAGCAGCTTAGCCAGGGGGCATACCTCTGGGGCCAACGTCCTGACTTTC.

This clone was seen just once. This chain connects TRBV5-1 to TRBJ1-4, with D perhaps matching TRBD1 (5 bases). Germline CDR1 and CDR2: SGHRS and YFSETQ. The CDR3 extends over 14 amino acids. V gave up 0 bases and J gave up 7 bases, with 10 bases separating them. The CDR3 reads CASSLDGAGEKLFF. The DNA of the CDR3 is TGCGCCAGCAGCTTGGATGGGGCTGGTGAAAAACTGTTTTTT.

The chain links TRBV6-5 to TRBJ1-6; no reliable D call. The V end was cut by 5 bases, the J end by 6 bases, with 11 bases between. The CDR3 length is 14 residues. Germline lookup yields CDR1 MNHEY and CDR2 SVGAGI. In DNA form, the CDR3 reads TGTGCCAGCAGTCGAGGAGAAGTTAATTCACCCCTCCACTTT. Translation gives CASSRGEVNSPLHF.

V usage is TRBV3-1 (or the pseudogene TRBV3-2) and J usage is TRBJ2-1; D gene uncertain. Germline CDR1 is LGHDT and CDR2 is YNNKEL (reference sequence). V was cut by 0 bases and J by 9 bases, with 9 bases left in between. This CDR3 region has 13 residues. In DNA form, the CDR3 reads TGTGCCAGCAGCCAAGATTTTGGCCGTGAGCAGTTCTTC. It codes for CASSQDFGREQFF.

This clone has more than one count but fewer than ten. The chain carries TRBV13 and TRBJ1-5; D possibly corresponds to TRBD1 (6 bases). The CDR3 is 13 residues long. Trimming left V 4 bases short and J 5 bases short, with 9 bases between. CDR1 is PRHDT and CDR2 is FYEKMQ in the germline V gene (reference sequence). The DNA for the CDR3 is TGTGCCAGCAGCTCAGGACAGCATCAGCCCCAGCATTTT. Residues: CASSSGQHQPQHF.

The V and J genes are TRBV10-1 and TRBJ2-5, with a tentative D call TRBD2 (5 bases). Germline V gives CDR1 WNHNN, CDR2 SYGVQD (reference sequence). This CDR3 contains 14 residues. V dropped 2 bases and J dropped 7 bases, with 14 bases sitting between them. The CDR3: CASSEAARVGTQYF. The CDR3 bases are TGCGCCAGCAGTGAGGCCGCGCGGGTGGGGACCCAGTACTTC.

This clone was observed once. The chain recombines TRBV9 with TRBJ2-7; 7 bases agree with TRBD2. V trimming: 5 bases; J trimming: 0 bases; junction bases outside the gene matches: 5. CDR1 SGDLS and CDR2 YYNGEE come from the germline V gene. The CDR3 has 14 residues. CDR3 amino acids: CASSPGTTSYEQYF. In DNA form, the CDR3 reads TGTGCCAGCAGTCCCGGGACTACCTCCTACGAGCAGTACTTC.

The V gene is TRBV5-1, the J gene TRBJ2-3; D perhaps matches TRBD1 (5 bases). Trimming left V 7 bases short and J 0 bases short, with 15 bases between. The germline V gene encodes CDR1 SGHRS and CDR2 YFSETQ. The length of the CDR3 is 15 residues. CDR3 sequence: CASRPAGPSTDTQYF. CDR3 DNA sequence: TGCGCCAGCCGCCCGGCAGGGCCTAGCACAGATACGCAGTATTTT.

This clone came up a few times. The chain carries TRBV25-1 and TRBJ2-1; 8 bases map to TRBD2. The junction had 8 bases not matched to a gene; V was cut back by 3 bases and J by 1 base. The CDR3 extends over 17 amino acids. CDR1 and CDR2 (germline): MGHDK, SYGVNS. The CDR3 region is CASSDTAGGKSYNEQFF. CDR3 bases: TGTGCCAGCAGTGATACGGCGGGAGGTAAATCCTACAATGAGCAGTTCTTC.

The CDR3 protein is CASSLRGQFSYEQYF. DNA of the CDR3: TGTGCCAGCAGCTTAAGAGGACAGTTTTCCTACGAGCAGTACTTC. The J gene is TRBJ2-7, the V gene TRBV11-2, with TRBD1 as a possible D gene (6 bases). The germline V gene has CDR1 SGHAT and CDR2 FQNNGV. V was clipped by 2 bases and J by 1 base, with 12 bases between them. The CDR3 is made up of 15 amino acids.